The present T cell receptor (beta chain) was sequenced within a study of beta chain features in type 1 diabetes (dated by TCRdb to 2016 to 2018). At the level of the whole study: Patients and healthy donors did not differ in mean age, gender distribution, total cell number or subset yield. Across all samples, about 110 million sorted cells were examined, and cell number per subset correlated strongly with RNA yield. The study compared TCRB repertoires of sorted circulating CD4+ T cell subsets between recently diagnosed type 1 diabetes patients and matched healthy donors. Regulatory and stem cell-like memory subsets were obtained from only 8 patients and roughly 8 healthy donors, while naive and central memory subsets were obtained from all 28 donors.

General conclusions and limits of the study: HLA sub-analyses involved small numbers of individuals, so any influence of HLA type on TCRB rearrangement remained unresolved. A moderate but significant shortening of TCRB CDR3 length was observed in type 1 diabetes patients in all four CD4+ subsets. Patients with type 1 diabetes made fewer insertions and deleted more nucleotides at VDJ recombination sites, implying thymic rearrangement abnormalities. The naive, central memory and regulatory TCRB repertoires appeared to resemble one another more closely among patients than among healthy donors. Because cDNA was sequenced instead of genomic DNA, activated cells with high expression could be over-represented, although the groups did not differ in activation or CD3 levels. Shorter templates might have been favored by PCR, but patient and control samples were amplified and corrected together, so both groups would have been affected equally by any skew.

CDR3 length: 14 amino acids, cysteine to phenylalanine. CDR3 DNA is the only sequence kept; it has 42 bases, read in frame from the first base. V is cut by 1 base and J by 2 bases, and the space between the germline ends is 6 bases. The germline V gene specifies SGDLS as CDR1 and YYNGEE as CDR2. Each donor gave one peripheral blood draw, around 0.12 L on average, collected into heparinised tubes. Using a panel that included CD45RO, CCR7, CD25, CD127, CD95 and CD27, naive, central memory, regulatory and stem cell-like memory CD4+ T cells were sorted on a BD FACSAria II. A purity above 98% was achieved for all sorted populations. PBMCs were isolated immediately by Lymphoprep density gradient centrifugation and stained directly without culture. Samples were stained and sorted in pairs, with one healthy donor and one patient per experiment, so that batch effects were minimized. This clone was seen a few times. What antigen it recognizes has not been identified. There are no base qualities to consult, and no much larger clone falls within one base. The same CDR3 also results from other DNA sequences found in this sample.

The entire amount of isolated RNA was reverse transcribed using the High Capacity cDNA Reverse Transcription Kit, so the sequenced TCRB transcripts were expressed ones. Deep immunoSEQ sequencing was performed on naive, central memory and regulatory T cell samples, with an average of roughly 3.5 million total reads per sample. Sorted cells were lysed in RLT buffer, and RNA was extracted using DNase-treated RNeasy Micro or Mini kits according to cell number. To prevent cross-contamination, each cell subset was processed individually, whereas patient and healthy donor samples were processed jointly. The immunoSEQ multiplex PCR was used to amplify TCRB sequences from cDNA, yielding 87-bp fragments that span the CDR3 region. Sequencing of the amplicons was done on the Illumina HiSeq platform. In the paper's pipeline: PCR bias was corrected computationally using synthetic template baselines, and reads within Hamming distance 2 were collapsed, with unmergeable singletons discarded. Reads were aligned to IMGT to assign V, D and J genes, CDR3 length, and insertions or deletions at six rearrangement sites. Within each subset, clonotype counts were normalized to sorted cell number, after which true diversity and Gini coefficients were computed with the tcR R package. Repertoire sharing was quantified using the overlap coefficient calculated on TCRB nucleotide sequences. Out-of-frame TCRB sequences from naive cells were analyzed to stand in for the pre-selection repertoire. TCRdb took this table from immuneACCESS and kept in-frame rearrangements with V and J called. Such tables lack part of the clones; where checked against another copy, unresolved V genes explain under half of the gap, and the rest is unexplained. The V and J calls and clone size were taken over from that table, and D and trimming were inferred from the DNA. The sample data list 500,000 to 800,000 clones, and over 10% of these were observed just once. Over 0.1% of the sample rests with the top ten.

This clonotype originated in a man under 40 with type 1 diabetes. The chain employs TRBV9 and TRBJ2-2; a tentative D call is TRBD1 (5 bases match). The sequencing sample was made of naive CD4+ T cells from blood. The sample's cell subset or site, from its label and the paper: true naive CD4+ T cells. The DNA sequence is given as TGTGCCAGCAGCGTACAGGGAAACACCGGGGAGCTGTTTTTT. This yields the protein CASSVQGNTGELFF.